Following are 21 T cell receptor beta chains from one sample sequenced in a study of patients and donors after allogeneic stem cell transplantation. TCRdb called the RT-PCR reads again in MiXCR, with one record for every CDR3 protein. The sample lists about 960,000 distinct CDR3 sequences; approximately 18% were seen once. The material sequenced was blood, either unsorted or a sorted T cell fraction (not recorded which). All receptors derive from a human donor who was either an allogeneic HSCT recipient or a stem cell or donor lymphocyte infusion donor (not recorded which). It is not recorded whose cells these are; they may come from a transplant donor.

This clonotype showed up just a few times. The CDR3 here is CASNIPGGEKLFF. In DNA form, the CDR3 reads TGTGCCAGCAATATCCCCGGGGGGGAAAAACTGTTTTTT. V usage is TRBV12-3 or TRBV12-4 and J usage is TRBJ1-4, with D possibly matching TRBD1 (5 bases). The CDR3 runs 13 residues. Trimming pared 7 bases from V and 8 bases from J, leaving 14 bases between.

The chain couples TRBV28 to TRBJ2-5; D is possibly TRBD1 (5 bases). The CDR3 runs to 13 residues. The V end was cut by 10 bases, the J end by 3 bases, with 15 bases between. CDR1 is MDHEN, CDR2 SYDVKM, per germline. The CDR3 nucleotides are TGTGCCACCCGCCTCAGGGTTAAAGAGACCCAGTACTTC. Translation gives CATRLRVKETQYF.

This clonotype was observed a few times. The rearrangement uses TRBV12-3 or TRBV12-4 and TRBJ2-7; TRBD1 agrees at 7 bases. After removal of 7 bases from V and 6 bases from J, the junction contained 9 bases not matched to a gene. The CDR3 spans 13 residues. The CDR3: CASKPTGAGEQYF. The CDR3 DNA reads TGTGCCAGCAAACCAACAGGGGCGGGCGAGCAGTACTTC.

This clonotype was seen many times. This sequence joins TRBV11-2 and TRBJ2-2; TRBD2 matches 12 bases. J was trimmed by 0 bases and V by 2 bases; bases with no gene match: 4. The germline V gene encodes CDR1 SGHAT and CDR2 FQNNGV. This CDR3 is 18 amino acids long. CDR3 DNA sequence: TGTGCCAGCAGCTTACGACTAGCGGGGGCCGCGAACACCGGGGAGCTGTTTTTT. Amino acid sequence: CASSLRLAGAANTGELFF.

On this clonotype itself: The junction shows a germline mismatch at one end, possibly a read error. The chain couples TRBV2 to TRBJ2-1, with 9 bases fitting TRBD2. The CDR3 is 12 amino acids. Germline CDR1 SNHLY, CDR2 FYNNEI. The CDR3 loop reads CASRGLAGSSVF. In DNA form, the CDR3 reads TGTGCCAGCAGGGGGCTAGCGGGAAGTTCGGTCTTC.

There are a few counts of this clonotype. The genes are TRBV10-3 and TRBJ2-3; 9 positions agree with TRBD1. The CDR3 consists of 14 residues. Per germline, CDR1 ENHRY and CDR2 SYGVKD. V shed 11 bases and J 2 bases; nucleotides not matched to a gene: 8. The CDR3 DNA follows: TGTGCCGGCTGCGGGACAGGGTCCACAGATACGCAGTATTTT. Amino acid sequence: CAGCGTGSTDTQYF.

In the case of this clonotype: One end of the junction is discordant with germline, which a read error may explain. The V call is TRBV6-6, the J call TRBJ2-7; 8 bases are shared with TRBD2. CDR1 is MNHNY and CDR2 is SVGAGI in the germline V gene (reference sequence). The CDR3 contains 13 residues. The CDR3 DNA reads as TGTGCCAGCAGTTATATTAGCGGGGCCGTAGAACTTTTC. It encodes CASSYISGAVELF.

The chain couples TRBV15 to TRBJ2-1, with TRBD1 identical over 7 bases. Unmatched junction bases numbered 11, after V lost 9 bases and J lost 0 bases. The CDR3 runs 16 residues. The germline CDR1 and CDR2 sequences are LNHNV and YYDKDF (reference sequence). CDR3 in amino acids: CATTTGDTSSYNEQFF. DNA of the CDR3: TGTGCCACTACCACAGGGGATACTAGCTCCTACAATGAGCAGTTCTTC.

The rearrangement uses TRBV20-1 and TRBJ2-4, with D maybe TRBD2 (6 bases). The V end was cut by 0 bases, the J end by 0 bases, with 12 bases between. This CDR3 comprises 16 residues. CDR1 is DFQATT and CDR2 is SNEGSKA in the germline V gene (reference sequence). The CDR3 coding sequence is TGCAGTGCTAGAGATTACGGGGGTCTAGCCAAAAACATTCAGTACTTC. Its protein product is CSARDYGGLAKNIQYF.

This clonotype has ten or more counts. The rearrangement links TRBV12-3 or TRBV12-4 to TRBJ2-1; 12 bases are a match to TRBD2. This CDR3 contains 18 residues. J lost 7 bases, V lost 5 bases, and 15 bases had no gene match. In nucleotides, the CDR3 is TGTGCCAGCAGTCCTCGGACTAGCGGGACAACCTTGAGGAATGAGCAGTTCTTC. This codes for CASSPRTSGTTLRNEQFF.

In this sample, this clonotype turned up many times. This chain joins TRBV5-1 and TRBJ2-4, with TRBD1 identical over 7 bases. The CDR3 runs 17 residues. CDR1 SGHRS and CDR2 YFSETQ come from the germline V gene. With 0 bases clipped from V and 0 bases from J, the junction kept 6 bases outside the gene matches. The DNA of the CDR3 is TGCGCCAGCAGCTTGGGGGACAGAAGTTTAGCCAAAAACATTCAGTACTTC. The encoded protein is CASSLGDRSLAKNIQYF.

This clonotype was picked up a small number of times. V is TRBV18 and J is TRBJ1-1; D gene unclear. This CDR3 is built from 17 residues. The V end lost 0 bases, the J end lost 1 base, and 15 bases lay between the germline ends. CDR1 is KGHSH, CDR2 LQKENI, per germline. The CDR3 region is CASSPPRGTVRNTEAFF. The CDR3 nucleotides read TGTGCCAGCTCACCACCTCGAGGAACCGTGCGGAACACTGAAGCTTTCTTT.

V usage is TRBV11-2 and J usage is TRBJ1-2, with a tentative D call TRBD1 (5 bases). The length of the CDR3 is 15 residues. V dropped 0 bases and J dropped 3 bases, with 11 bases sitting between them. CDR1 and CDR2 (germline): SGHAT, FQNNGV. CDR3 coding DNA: TGTGCCAGCAGCTTAGATTACAGGATTTACTATGGCTACACCTTC. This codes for CASSLDYRIYYGYTF. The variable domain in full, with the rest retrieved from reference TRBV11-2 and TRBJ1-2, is EAGVAQSPRYKIIEKRQSVAFWCNPISGHATLYWYQQILGQGPKLLIQFQNNGVVDDSQLPKDRFSAERLKGVDSTLKIQPAKLEDSAVYLCASSLDYRIYYGYTFGSGTRLTVV.

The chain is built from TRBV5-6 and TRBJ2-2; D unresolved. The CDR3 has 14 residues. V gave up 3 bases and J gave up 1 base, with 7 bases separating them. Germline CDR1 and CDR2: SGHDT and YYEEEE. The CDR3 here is CASSSEMNTGELFF. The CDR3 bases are TGTGCCAGCAGCTCAGAAATGAACACCGGGGAGCTGTTTTTT. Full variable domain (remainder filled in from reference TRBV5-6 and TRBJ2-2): DAGVTQSPTHLIKTRGQQVTLRCSPKSGHDTVSWYQQALGQGPQFIFQYYEEEERQRGNFPDRFSGHQFPNYSSELNVNALLLGDSALYLCASSSEMNTGELFFGEGSRLTVL.

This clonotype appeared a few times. CDR3 sequence reads: CSATGAQNTEAFF. The CDR3 DNA is TGCAGTGCTACCGGGGCGCAGAACACTGAAGCTTTCTTT. The chain couples TRBV20-1 to TRBJ1-1; a possible D gene is TRBD1 (5 bases). The CDR3 is made up of 13 amino acids. Germline V gene sequence: CDR1 DFQATT, CDR2 SNEGSKA (reference sequence). The ends were cut back, 4 bases at V and 1 base at J, with 10 bases in the middle.

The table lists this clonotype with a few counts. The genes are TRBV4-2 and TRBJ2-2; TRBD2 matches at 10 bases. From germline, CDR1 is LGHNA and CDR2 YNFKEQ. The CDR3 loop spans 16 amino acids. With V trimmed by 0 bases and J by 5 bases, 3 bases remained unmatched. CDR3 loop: CASSQEHSGRTGELFF. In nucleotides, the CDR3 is TGTGCCAGCAGCCAAGAGCATAGCGGGAGGACCGGGGAGCTGTTTTTT.

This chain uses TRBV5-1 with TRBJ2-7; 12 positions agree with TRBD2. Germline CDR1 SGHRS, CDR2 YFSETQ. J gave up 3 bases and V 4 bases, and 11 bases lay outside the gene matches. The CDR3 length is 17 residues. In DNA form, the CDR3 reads TGCGCCAGCAGCACCACGGCCAGGACTAGCGGGGTCTACGAGCAGTACTTC. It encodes CASSTTARTSGVYEQYF.

CDR3 DNA: TGTGCCTGGAGTATGACAGGGGGCGGAACTGAAGCTTTCTTT. This sequence encodes CAWSMTGGGTEAFF. The V and J genes are TRBV30 and TRBJ1-1; 10 positions agree with TRBD1. Trimming removed 2 bases from V and 5 bases from J; junction bases left unmatched: 5. Germline V gene lookup returns CDR1 GTSNPN and CDR2 SVGIG (reference sequence). This CDR3 contains 14 residues.

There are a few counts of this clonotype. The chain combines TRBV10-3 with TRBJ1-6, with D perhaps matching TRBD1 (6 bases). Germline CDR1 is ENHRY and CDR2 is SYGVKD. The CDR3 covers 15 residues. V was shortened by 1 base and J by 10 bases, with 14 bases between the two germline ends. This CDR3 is CAISEWGPLRSPLHF. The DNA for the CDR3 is TGTGCCATCAGTGAGTGGGGGCCCCTTAGGTCACCCCTCCACTTT.

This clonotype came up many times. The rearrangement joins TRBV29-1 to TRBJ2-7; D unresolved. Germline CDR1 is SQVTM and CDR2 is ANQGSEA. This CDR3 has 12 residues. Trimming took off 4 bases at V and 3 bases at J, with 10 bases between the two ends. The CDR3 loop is CSVAGSLYEQYF. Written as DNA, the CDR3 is TGCAGCGTTGCCGGGTCTCTCTACGAGCAGTACTTC.

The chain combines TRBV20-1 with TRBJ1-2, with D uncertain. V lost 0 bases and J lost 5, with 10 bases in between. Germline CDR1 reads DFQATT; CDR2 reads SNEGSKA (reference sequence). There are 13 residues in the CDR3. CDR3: CSARDPSRYGYTF. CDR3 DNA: TGCAGTGCTAGAGATCCCTCACGGTATGGCTACACCTTC.